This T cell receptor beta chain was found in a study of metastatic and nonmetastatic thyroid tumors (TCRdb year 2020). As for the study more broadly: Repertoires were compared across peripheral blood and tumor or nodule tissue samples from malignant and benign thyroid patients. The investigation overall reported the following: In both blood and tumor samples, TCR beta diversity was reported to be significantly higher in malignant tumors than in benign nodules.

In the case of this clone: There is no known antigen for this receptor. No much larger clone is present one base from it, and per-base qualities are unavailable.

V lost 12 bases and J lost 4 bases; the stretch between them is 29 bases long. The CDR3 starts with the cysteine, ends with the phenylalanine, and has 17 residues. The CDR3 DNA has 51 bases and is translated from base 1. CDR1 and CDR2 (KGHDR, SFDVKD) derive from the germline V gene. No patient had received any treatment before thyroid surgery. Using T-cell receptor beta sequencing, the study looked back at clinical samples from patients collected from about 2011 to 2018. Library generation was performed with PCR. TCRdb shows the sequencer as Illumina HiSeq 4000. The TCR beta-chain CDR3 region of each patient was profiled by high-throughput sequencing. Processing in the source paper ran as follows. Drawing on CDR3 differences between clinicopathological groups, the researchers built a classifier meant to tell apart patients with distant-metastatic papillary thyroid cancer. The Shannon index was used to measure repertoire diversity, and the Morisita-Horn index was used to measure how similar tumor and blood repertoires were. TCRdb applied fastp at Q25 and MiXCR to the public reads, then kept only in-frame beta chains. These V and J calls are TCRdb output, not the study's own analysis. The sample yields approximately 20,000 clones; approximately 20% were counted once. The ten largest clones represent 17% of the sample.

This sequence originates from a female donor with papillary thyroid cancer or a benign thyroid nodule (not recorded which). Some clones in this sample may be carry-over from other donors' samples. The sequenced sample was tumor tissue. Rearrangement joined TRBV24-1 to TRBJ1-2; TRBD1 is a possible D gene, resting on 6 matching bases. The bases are TGTGCCGGCTCAGGGGAAGCCGCAAGGCCCTTAGGCTATGGCTACACCTTC. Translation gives CAGSGEAARPLGYGYTF.